This TCR beta chain was recovered during a study of CD8 T cells in Susac syndrome. Study at large: Among sequenced Susac syndrome patients, five or six had active disease and about 8 were in remission.

Germline-derived CDR1 and CDR2 are LGHDT and YNNKEL (reference sequence). The CDR3 runs to 15 residues. The ends lost 3 bases at V and 3 bases at J; junction bases unmatched: 8. RNA, at roughly 0.45 to 1 ug, was reverse transcribed with random hexamers. TCRdb reprocessed the immunoSEQ multiplex PCR reads via MiXCR and lists one record per CDR3 protein. This table has roughly 140,000 distinct CDR3 sequences, approximately 95% appearing once. This chain joins TRBV3-1 and TRBJ2-7; 7 bases match TRBD2. The sample taken for sequencing was CD4+ T cells from PBMCs. The TCR originated in a human donor with Susac syndrome. The CDR3 nucleotides read TGTGCCAGCAGCCACGGAGCTAGCGGAGTCTACGAGCAGTACTTC. Its protein is CASSHGASGVYEQYF.